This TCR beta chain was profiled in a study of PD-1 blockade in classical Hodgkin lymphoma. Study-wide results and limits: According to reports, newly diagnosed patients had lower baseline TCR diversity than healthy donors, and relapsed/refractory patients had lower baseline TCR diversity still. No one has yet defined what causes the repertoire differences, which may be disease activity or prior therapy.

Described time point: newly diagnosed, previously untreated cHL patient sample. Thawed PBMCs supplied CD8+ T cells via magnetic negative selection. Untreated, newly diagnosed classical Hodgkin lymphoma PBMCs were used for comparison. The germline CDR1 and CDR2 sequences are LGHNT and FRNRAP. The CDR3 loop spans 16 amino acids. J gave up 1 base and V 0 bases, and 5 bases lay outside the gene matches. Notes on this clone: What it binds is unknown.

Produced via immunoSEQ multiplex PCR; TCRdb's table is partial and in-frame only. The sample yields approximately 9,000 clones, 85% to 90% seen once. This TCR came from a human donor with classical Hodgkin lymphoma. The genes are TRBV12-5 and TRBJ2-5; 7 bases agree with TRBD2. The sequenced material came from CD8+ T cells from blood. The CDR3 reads CASGLVSGERQETQYF. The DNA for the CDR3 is TGTGCTAGTGGTTTGGTGAGCGGGGAGCGCCAAGAGACCCAGTACTTC.